Listed below are T cell receptor beta chains from one sample, sequenced in a study of Graves' ophthalmopathy and Graves' hyperthyroidism. Using its own MiXCR run on the multiplex PCR reads, TCRdb lists one record per CDR3 protein. The sample shows around 1.1 million distinct CDR3 sequences, roughly two fifths of them seen only once. The specimen sequenced was peripheral blood or thyroid tissue (not recorded which). The receptor set was obtained from an adult man with Graves' hyperthyroidism. CDR3s include the opening cysteine and the closing phenylalanine or tryptophan. Each record gives: clone size, V gene, J gene, D gene, CDR3 protein, CDR3 DNA. A D gene is named only where the DNA matches it firmly. Expanded clones get a size class; other rows say once, few or many, or leave the size out.

abundance: few; v_gene: TRBV29-1; j_gene: TRBJ1-1; d_gene: .; CDR3aa: CSVAAPDTEAFF; CDR3nt: TGCAGCGTTGCGGCACCGGACACTGAAGCTTTCTTT
abundance: few; v_gene: TRBV20-1; j_gene: TRBJ1-5; d_gene: TRBD1; CDR3aa: CSARVIQTGDIGNQPQHF; CDR3nt: TGCAGTGCTAGAGTGATCCAGACAGGGGATATTGGCAATCAGCCCCAGCATTTT
abundance: few; v_gene: TRBV6-5; j_gene: TRBJ1-6; d_gene: .; CDR3aa: CASSANLEISPLHF; CDR3nt: TGTGCCAGCAGTGCGAACCTGGAGATTTCACCCCTCCACTTT
abundance: .; v_gene: TRBV10-3; j_gene: TRBJ2-7; d_gene: .; CDR3aa: CASSSRTWVGF; CDR3nt: TGTGCCAGCAGCAGCCGGACTTGGGTCGGTTTC
abundance: few; v_gene: TRBV5-8; j_gene: TRBJ1-6; d_gene: TRBD1; CDR3aa: CASSPRQGGNSPLHF; CDR3nt: TGTGCCAGCAGCCCGAGACAGGGAGGTAATTCACCCCTCCACTTT
abundance: few; v_gene: TRBV12-3/TRBV12-4; j_gene: TRBJ1-5; d_gene: .; CDR3aa: CASSQLNDRNQPQHF; CDR3nt: TGTGCCAGCAGCCAATTAAACGACAGGAATCAGCCCCAGCATTTT
abundance: many; v_gene: TRBV19; j_gene: TRBJ2-7; d_gene: .; CDR3aa: CATGNGGSTYEQYF; CDR3nt: TGTGCCACAGGCAACGGGGGTTCCACCTACGAGCAGTACTTC
abundance: .; v_gene: TRBV7-9; j_gene: TRBJ1-2; d_gene: .; CDR3aa: CASSPVGEDGYTF; CDR3nt: TGTGCCAGCAGCCCAGTTGGGGAGGATGGCTACACCTTC
abundance: few; v_gene: TRBV2; j_gene: TRBJ2-5; d_gene: .; CDR3aa: CANPPTGTQETQYF; CDR3nt: TGTGCCAACCCGCCAACCGGGACACAAGAGACCCAGTACTTC
abundance: many; v_gene: TRBV7-2; j_gene: TRBJ2-7; d_gene: .; CDR3aa: CASSLIAYEQYF; CDR3nt: TGTGCCAGCAGCTTAATAGCGTACGAGCAGTACTTC
abundance: .; v_gene: TRBV5-5; j_gene: TRBJ1-6; d_gene: .; CDR3aa: CASSYATGPSSYNSPLHF; CDR3nt: TGTGCCAGCAGCTATGCCACGGGCCCCAGCTCCTATAATTCACCCCTCCACTTT
abundance: few; v_gene: TRBV4-1; j_gene: TRBJ2-7; d_gene: TRBD2; CDR3aa: CASSHFGGAKSYEQYF; CDR3nt: TGCGCCAGCAGCCATTTCGGGGGGGCCAAGTCCTACGAGCAGTACTTC
abundance: many; v_gene: TRBV7-9; j_gene: TRBJ2-7; d_gene: .; CDR3aa: CASSLGQYYEQYF; CDR3nt: TGTGCCAGCAGCTTGGGCCAGTACTACGAGCAGTACTTC
abundance: many; v_gene: TRBV10-3; j_gene: TRBJ2-5; d_gene: .; CDR3aa: CATSGTGETQYF; CDR3nt: TGTGCCACTTCGGGCACCGGGGAGACCCAGTACTTC
abundance: many; v_gene: TRBV4-1; j_gene: TRBJ1-1; d_gene: .; CDR3aa: CASRKGGGRNTEAFF; CDR3nt: TGCGCCAGCAGGAAGGGCGGGGGGCGTAACACTGAAGCTTTCTTT
abundance: many; v_gene: TRBV7-2; j_gene: TRBJ2-5; d_gene: .; CDR3aa: CASSRSGPGPQETQYF; CDR3nt: TGTGCCAGCAGCCGATCGGGGCCGGGACCCCAAGAGACCCAGTACTTC
abundance: few; v_gene: TRBV4-1; j_gene: TRBJ1-5; d_gene: .; CDR3aa: CASSPRAILGPQHF; CDR3nt: TGCGCCAGCAGCCCGCGGGCCATCTTAGGGCCCCAGCATTTT
abundance: many; v_gene: TRBV29-1; j_gene: TRBJ1-2; d_gene: .; CDR3aa: CSVHKGGARGYTF; CDR3nt: TGCAGCGTCCACAAGGGGGGGGCGCGAGGCTACACCTTC
abundance: once; v_gene: TRBV29-1; j_gene: TRBJ2-7; d_gene: TRBD2; CDR3aa: CSVVLAAIYEQYF; CDR3nt: TGCAGCGTTGTTCTAGCGGCCATCTACGAGCAGTACTTC
abundance: many; v_gene: TRBV5-4; j_gene: TRBJ1-1; d_gene: .; CDR3aa: CASSLDGGRAFF; CDR3nt: TGTGCCAGCAGCTTAGACGGGGGTCGGGCTTTCTTT
abundance: many; v_gene: TRBV20-1; j_gene: TRBJ2-5; d_gene: .; CDR3aa: CSAGRGRTQYF; CDR3nt: TGCAGTGCTGGCCGGGGCCGGACCCAGTACTTC
abundance: few; v_gene: TRBV4-3; j_gene: TRBJ1-1; d_gene: TRBD1; CDR3aa: CASSQDEGQENTEAFF; CDR3nt: TGCGCCAGCAGCCAAGATGAGGGACAGGAGAACACTGAAGCTTTCTTT
abundance: .; v_gene: TRBV5-1; j_gene: TRBJ1-1; d_gene: .; CDR3aa: CATRGTAGASNTEAFF; CDR3nt: TGCGCCACTCGAGGGACTGCCGGGGCATCGAACACTGAAGCTTTCTTT
abundance: .; v_gene: TRBV10-3; j_gene: TRBJ2-7; d_gene: .; CDR3aa: CAIGNGAYYEQYF; CDR3nt: TGTGCCATCGGGAACGGGGCGTACTACGAGCAGTACTTC
abundance: many; v_gene: TRBV4-1; j_gene: TRBJ1-2; d_gene: .; CDR3aa: CASSQGRAFGYTF; CDR3nt: TGCGCCAGCAGCCAAGGTCGGGCTTTTGGCTACACCTTC
abundance: .; v_gene: TRBV27; j_gene: TRBJ1-5; d_gene: .; CDR3aa: CASSTYGGGGDNQPQHF; CDR3nt: TGTGCCAGCAGTACCTACGGAGGGGGAGGCGACAATCAGCCCCAGCATTTT
abundance: .; v_gene: TRBV10-3; j_gene: TRBJ1-1; d_gene: .; CDR3aa: CAITGQNTEAFF; CDR3nt: TGTGCCATCACCGGACAGAACACTGAAGCTTTCTTT
abundance: many; v_gene: TRBV5-1; j_gene: TRBJ1-2; d_gene: .; CDR3aa: CASSLAARKDGGYTF; CDR3nt: TGCGCCAGCAGCTTGGCCGCCAGAAAGGATGGTGGCTACACCTTC
abundance: many; v_gene: TRBV29-1; j_gene: TRBJ2-5; d_gene: TRBD1; CDR3aa: CSGTGGRETQYF; CDR3nt: TGCAGCGGCACAGGGGGCCGGGAGACCCAGTACTTC
abundance: few; v_gene: TRBV19; j_gene: TRBJ1-2; d_gene: .; CDR3aa: CASSPPGTQANYGYTF; CDR3nt: TGTGCCAGTAGTCCTCCCGGGACACAAGCTAACTATGGCTACACCTTC
abundance: many; v_gene: TRBV7-6; j_gene: TRBJ2-7; d_gene: TRBD1; CDR3aa: CASSLGQLSYEQYF; CDR3nt: TGCGCCAGCAGCTTGGGACAGTTATCCTACGAGCAGTACTTC
abundance: few; v_gene: TRBV25-1; j_gene: TRBJ2-3; d_gene: .; CDR3aa: CASSEPNRDTQYF; CDR3nt: TGTGCCAGCAGTGAACCTAATCGAGATACGCAGTATTTT
abundance: .; v_gene: TRBV7-2; j_gene: TRBJ2-6; d_gene: .; CDR3aa: CASSPADLRANVLTF; CDR3nt: TGTGCCAGCAGCCCAGCTGACCTGAGGGCCAACGTCCTGACTTTC
abundance: .; v_gene: TRBV12-3/TRBV12-4; j_gene: TRBJ2-2; d_gene: TRBD2; CDR3aa: CASRRIVAGGRVQGELFF; CDR3nt: TGTGCCAGCCGACGTATTGTGGCGGGGGGGCGTGTACAGGGGGAGCTGTTTTTT
abundance: .; v_gene: TRBV10-3; j_gene: TRBJ1-5; d_gene: TRBD1; CDR3aa: CATMGTGDQPQHF; CDR3nt: TGTGCCACCATGGGGACAGGGGATCAGCCCCAGCATTTT
abundance: many; v_gene: TRBV7-9; j_gene: TRBJ1-4; d_gene: TRBD1; CDR3aa: CASSLETGGKLFF; CDR3nt: TGTGCCAGCAGCTTAGAGACAGGGGGCAAACTGTTTTTT
abundance: many; v_gene: TRBV14; j_gene: TRBJ2-5; d_gene: TRBD1; CDR3aa: CASSIQGKGETQYF; CDR3nt: TGTGCCAGCAGCATACAGGGGAAGGGAGAGACCCAGTACTTC
abundance: few; v_gene: TRBV20-1; j_gene: TRBJ2-5; d_gene: TRBD1; CDR3aa: CSAWDSRETQYF; CDR3nt: TGCAGTGCCTGGGACAGCAGAGAGACCCAGTACTTC
abundance: many; v_gene: TRBV7-9; j_gene: TRBJ2-7; d_gene: .; CDR3aa: CASSPRGAEQYF; CDR3nt: TGTGCCAGCAGCCCCCGTGGGGCCGAGCAGTACTTC
abundance: .; v_gene: TRBV2; j_gene: TRBJ2-7; d_gene: .; CDR3aa: CASMLTGPGEQQYF; CDR3nt: TGTGCCAGCATGCTGACAGGACCTGGCGAGCAGCAGTACTTC
abundance: many; v_gene: TRBV24-1; j_gene: TRBJ2-5; d_gene: TRBD2; CDR3aa: CATGGEETQYF; CDR3nt: TGTGCCACCGGGGGGGAAGAGACCCAGTACTTC